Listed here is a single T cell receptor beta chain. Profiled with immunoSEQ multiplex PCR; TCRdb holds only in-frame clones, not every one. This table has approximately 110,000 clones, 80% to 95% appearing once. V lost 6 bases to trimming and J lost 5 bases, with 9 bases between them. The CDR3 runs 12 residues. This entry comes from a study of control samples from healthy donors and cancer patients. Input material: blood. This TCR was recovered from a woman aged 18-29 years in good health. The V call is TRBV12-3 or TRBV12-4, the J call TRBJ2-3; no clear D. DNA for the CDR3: TGTGCCAGCAGCCCTGGGGTAGATACGCAGTATTTT. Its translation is CASSPGVDTQYF.